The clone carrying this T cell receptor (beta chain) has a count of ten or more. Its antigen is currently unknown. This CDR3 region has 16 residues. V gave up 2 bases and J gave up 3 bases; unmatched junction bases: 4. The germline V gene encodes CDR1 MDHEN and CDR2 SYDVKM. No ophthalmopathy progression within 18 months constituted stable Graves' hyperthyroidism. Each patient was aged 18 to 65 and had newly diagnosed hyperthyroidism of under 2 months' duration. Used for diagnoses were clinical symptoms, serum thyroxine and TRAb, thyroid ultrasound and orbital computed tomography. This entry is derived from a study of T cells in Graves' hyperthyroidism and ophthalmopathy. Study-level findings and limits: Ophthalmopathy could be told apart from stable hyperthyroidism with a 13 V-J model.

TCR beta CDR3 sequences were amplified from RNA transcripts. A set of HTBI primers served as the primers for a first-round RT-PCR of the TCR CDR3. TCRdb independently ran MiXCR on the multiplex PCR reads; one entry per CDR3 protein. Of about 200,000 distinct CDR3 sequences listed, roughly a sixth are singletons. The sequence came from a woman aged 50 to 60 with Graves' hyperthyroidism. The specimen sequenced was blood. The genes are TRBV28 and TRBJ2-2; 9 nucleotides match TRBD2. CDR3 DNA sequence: TGTGCCAGCAGTTTAATTCTAGCGGGATACACCGGGGAGCTGTTTTTT. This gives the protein CASSLILAGYTGELFF.